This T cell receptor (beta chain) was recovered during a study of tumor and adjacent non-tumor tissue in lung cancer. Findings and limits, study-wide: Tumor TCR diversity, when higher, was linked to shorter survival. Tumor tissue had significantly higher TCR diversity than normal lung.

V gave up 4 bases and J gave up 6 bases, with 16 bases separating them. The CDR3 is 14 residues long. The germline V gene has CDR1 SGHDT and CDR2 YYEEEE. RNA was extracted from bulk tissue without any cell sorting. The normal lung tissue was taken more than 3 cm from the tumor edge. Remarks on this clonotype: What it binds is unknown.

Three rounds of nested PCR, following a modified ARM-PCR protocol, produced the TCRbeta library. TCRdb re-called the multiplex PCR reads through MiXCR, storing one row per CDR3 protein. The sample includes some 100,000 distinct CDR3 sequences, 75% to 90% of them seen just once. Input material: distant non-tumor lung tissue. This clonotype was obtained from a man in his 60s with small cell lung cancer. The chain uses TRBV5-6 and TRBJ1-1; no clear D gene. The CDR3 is CASSRYKVYAEAFF. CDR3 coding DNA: TGTGCCAGCAGCAGGTACAAGGTTTACGCTGAAGCTTTCTTT.